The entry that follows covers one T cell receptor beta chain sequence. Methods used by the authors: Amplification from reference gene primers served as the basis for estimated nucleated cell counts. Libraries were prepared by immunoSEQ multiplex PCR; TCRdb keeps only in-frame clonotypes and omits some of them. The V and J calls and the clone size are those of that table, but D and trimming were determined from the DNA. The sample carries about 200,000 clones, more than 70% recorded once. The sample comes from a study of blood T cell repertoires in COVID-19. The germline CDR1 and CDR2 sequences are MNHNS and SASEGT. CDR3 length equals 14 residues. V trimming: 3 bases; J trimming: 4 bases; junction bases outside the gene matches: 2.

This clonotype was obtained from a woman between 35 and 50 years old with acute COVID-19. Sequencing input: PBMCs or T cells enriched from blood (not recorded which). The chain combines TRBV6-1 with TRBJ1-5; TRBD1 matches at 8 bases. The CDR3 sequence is CASSERQGNQPQHF. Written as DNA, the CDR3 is TGTGCCAGCAGTGAGAGACAGGGGAATCAGCCCCAGCATTTT.